This T cell receptor beta chain stems from a study of monozygotic twins with inflammatory bowel disease. This CDR3 spans 15 amino acids. TCRdb re-called the 5' RACE reads and gives one entry per CDR3 protein, without DNA. The specimen's table records about 380,000 distinct CDR3 sequences. The receptor was derived from a human donor with ulcerative colitis or Crohn's disease, or a healthy co-twin of an affected twin (not recorded which). The source material was blood. V gene TRBV12-3 or TRBV12-4 combines with J gene TRBJ2-1; the TCRdb call, TRBD1, lacks DNA for checking. This chain's CDR3 is CASSLAGGLRNEQFF.